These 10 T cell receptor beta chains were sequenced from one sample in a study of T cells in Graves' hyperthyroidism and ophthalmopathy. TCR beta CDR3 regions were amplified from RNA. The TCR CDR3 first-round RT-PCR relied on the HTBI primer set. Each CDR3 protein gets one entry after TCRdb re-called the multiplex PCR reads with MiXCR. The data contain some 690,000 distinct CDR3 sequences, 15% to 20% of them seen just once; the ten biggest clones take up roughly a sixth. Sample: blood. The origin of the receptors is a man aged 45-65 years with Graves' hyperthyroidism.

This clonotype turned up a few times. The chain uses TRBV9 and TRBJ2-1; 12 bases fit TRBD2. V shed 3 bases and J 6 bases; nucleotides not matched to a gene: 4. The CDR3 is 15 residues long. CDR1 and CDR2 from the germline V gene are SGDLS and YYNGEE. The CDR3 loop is CASSALAGGPNEQFF. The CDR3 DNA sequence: TGTGCCAGCAGCGCCCTAGCGGGAGGGCCCAATGAGCAGTTCTTC.

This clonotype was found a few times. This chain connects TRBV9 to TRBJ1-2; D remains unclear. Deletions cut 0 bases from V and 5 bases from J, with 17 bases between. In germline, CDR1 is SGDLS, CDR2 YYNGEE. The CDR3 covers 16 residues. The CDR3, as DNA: TGTGCCAGCAGCGTAGGAGGAGGAGGGTCCGGATATGGCTACACCTTC. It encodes CASSVGGGGSGYGYTF. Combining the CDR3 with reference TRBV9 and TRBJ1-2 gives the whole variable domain DSGVTQTPKHLITATGQRVTLRCSPRSGDLSVYWYQQSLDQGLQFLIQYYNGEERAKGNILERFSAQQFPDLHSELNLSSLELGDSALYFCASSVGGGGSGYGYTFGSGTRLTVV.

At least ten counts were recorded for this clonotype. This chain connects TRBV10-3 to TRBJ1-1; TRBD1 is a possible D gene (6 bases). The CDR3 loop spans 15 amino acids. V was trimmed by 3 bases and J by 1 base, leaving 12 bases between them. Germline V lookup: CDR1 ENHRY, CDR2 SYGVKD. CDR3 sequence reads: CAISEDRNQNTEAFF. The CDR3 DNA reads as TGTGCCATCAGTGAAGACAGGAACCAGAACACTGAAGCTTTCTTT.

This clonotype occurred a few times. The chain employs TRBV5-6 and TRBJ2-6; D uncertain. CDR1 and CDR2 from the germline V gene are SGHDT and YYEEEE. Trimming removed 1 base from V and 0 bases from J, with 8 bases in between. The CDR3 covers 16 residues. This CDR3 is CASSLSLHSGANVLTF. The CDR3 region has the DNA TGTGCCAGCAGCTTGTCCCTACACTCTGGGGCCAACGTCCTGACTTTC.

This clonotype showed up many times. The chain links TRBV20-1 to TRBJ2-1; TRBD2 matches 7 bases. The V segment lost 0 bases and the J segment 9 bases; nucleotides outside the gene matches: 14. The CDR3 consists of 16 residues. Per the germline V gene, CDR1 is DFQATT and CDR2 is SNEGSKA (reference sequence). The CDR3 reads CSARDLPRTSGLEQFF. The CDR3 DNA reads TGCAGTGCTAGAGACCTCCCTCGGACTAGTGGTCTTGAGCAGTTCTTC.

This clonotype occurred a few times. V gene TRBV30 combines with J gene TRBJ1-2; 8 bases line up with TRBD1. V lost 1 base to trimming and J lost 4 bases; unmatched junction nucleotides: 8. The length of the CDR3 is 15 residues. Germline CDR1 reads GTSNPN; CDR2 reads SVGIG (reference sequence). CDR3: CAWSANTGGPYGYTF. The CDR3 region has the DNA TGTGCCTGGAGTGCAAACACAGGGGGACCCTATGGCTACACCTTC.

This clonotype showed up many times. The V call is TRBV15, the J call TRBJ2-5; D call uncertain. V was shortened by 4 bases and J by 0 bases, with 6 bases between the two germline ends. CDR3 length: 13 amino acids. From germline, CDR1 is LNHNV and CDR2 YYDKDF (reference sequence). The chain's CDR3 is CATSNRDQETQYF. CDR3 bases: TGTGCCACCAGCAATCGAGACCAAGAGACCCAGTACTTC.

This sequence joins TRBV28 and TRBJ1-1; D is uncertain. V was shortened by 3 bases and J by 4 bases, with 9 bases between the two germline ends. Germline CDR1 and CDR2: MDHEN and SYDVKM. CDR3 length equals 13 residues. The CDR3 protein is CASSFPGITEAFF. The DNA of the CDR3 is TGTGCCAGCAGTTTCCCAGGCATCACTGAAGCTTTCTTT.

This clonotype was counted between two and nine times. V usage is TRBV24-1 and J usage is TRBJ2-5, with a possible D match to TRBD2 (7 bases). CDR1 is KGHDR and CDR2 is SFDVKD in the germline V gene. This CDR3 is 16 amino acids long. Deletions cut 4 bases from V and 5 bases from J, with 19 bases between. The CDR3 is CATSDPPGAGDETQYF. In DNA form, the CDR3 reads TGTGCCACCAGTGACCCCCCAGGGGCGGGAGACGAGACCCAGTACTTC.

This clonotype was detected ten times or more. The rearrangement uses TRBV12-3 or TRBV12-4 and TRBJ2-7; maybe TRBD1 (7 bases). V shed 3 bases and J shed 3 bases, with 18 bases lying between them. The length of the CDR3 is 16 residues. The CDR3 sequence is CASSFGGGQMVYEQYF. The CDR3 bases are TGTGCCAGCAGTTTTGGAGGGGGACAGATGGTCTACGAGCAGTACTTC.